The clone carrying this T cell receptor (beta chain) has just a few counts. These data originate in a study of CD8 T cells in ankylosing spondylitis. TCRdb re-analysed the 5' RACE reads in MiXCR, keeping a single row per CDR3 protein. The table lists a few hundred thousand distinct CDR3 sequences, about 18% of them singletons, with over 25% in the top ten. The germline V and J ends were trimmed by 4 bases and 7 bases, with 17 bases remaining between them. The germline gives CDR1 MNHEY, CDR2 SVGEGT. The length of the CDR3 is 14 residues. The sequenced sample was blood, either unsorted or a sorted T cell fraction (not recorded which). This chain uses TRBV6-2 or TRBV6-3 with TRBJ2-7; tentatively, D is TRBD2 (5 bases). The origin of this receptor is a male donor with ankylosing spondylitis or in good health (not recorded which). This CDR3 is CASSFERTGREQYF. In DNA, the CDR3 is TGTGCCAGCAGTTTCGAAAGGACGGGAAGAGAGCAGTACTTC.